These T cell receptor beta chains were read from a single sample in a study of T cell repertoires in cytomegalovirus infection. For these receptors, no antigen is known. TCRdb fed the reads into MiXCR, producing one record per CDR3 protein. The sample lists 450,000 to 550,000 distinct CDR3 sequences, roughly 46% occurring once. Sequences were derived from cultured PBMCs, sampled from culture after CMV antigen stimulation. These receptors came from a human donor in good health (CMV status not recorded). Some clones in this sample may be carry-over from other donors' samples. Each CDR3 is given with its conserved first and last residue. The D gene is left open where the match is weak. Clone size is stated in some rows and not others, as once, few, many or a class when expanded.

>NA|NA|TRBV2|TRBJ2-3
TGTGCCAGCAGTGAATGGAGGGCAGATACGCAGTATTTT
CASSEWRADTQYF
>TRBD1|NA|TRBV7-2|TRBJ1-1
TGTGCCAGCAGCTTTGTAGGACAGGGGGCGACTGAAGCTTTCTTT
CASSFVGQGATEAFF
>TRBD1|few|TRBV7-9|TRBJ2-7
TGTGCCAGCAGCCGGACAGGGGCCAACTACGAGCAGTACTTC
CASSRTGANYEQYF
>NA|once|TRBV7-4|TRBJ2-7
TGTGCCAGCAGCACCTCTCCTAGGGGGACCGAATTACACTCCTACGAGCAGTACTTC
CASSTSPRGTELHSYEQYF
>NA|few|TRBV12-3/TRBV12-4|TRBJ1-4
TGTGCCAGCAGTTCCGAGAGCGGTCGAGAAAAACTGTTTTTT
CASSSESGREKLFF
>NA|NA|TRBV7-2|TRBJ2-2
TGTGCCAGCAGCTTAGTAGGGGGACAAGGGCTGTTTTTT
CASSLVGGQGLFF
>NA|many|TRBV7-2|TRBJ2-7
TGTGCCAGCAGCTCCTCGAATCCCTACGAGCAGTACTTC
CASSSSNPYEQYF
>TRBD2|NA|TRBV12-3/TRBV12-4|TRBJ2-1
TGTGCCAGCAGCCCAATTAGCGGGGGGGAGGTGTTCTTC
CASSPISGGEVFF
>TRBD1|few|TRBV27|TRBJ1-5
TGTGCCAGCAGTGCGTACCCCAGGGGGAAGAGCAATCAGCCCCAGCATTTT
CASSAYPRGKSNQPQHF
>NA|NA|TRBV6-5|TRBJ2-1
TGTGCCAGCAGCCGAGCCTTACTGGACAATGAGCAGTTCTTC
CASSRALLDNEQFF
>NA|few|TRBV5-5|TRBJ2-2
TGTGCCAGCAGTAGAAGTATGGTGCCCTCCGGGGAGCTGTTTTTT
CASSRSMVPSGELFF
>NA|NA|TRBV6-1|TRBJ1-5
TGTGCCAGCACCCAACCGGATCAGCCCCAGCATTTT
CASTQPDQPQHF
>NA|NA|TRBV7-2|TRBJ2-1
TGTGCCAGCAGCCAGAGCGGGTTGAACAATGAGCAGTTCTTC
CASSQSGLNNEQFF
>TRBD2|few|TRBV27|TRBJ2-5
TGTGCCAGCAGTATCCGGAGGACTAGCGGGGGAGAGGGAGAGACCCAGTACTTC
CASSIRRTSGGEGETQYF
>TRBD1|NA|TRBV19|TRBJ2-7
TGTGCCAGTAGTATAGTAAGGACAGGAGGCGACGAGCAGTACTTC
CASSIVRTGGDEQYF
>TRBD1|NA|TRBV7-4|TRBJ2-7
TGTGCCAGCAGCTCCCCTGGGGACAGGAGCTACGAGCAGTACTTC
CASSSPGDRSYEQYF
>NA|NA|TRBV6-5|TRBJ1-1
TGTGCCAGCAGTGACCCAGGGGATAGGGCTTTCTTT
CASSDPGDRAFF
>NA|many|TRBV7-2|TRBJ1-1
TGTGCCAGCAGCTACAAGACGGGAGGATACACTGAAGCTTTCTTT
CASSYKTGGYTEAFF
>TRBD2|few|TRBV12-3/TRBV12-4|TRBJ2-2
TGTGCCAGCACCCCCGGGGGGGTAGGCACCGGGGAGCTGTTTTTT
CASTPGGVGTGELFF
>TRBD1|NA|TRBV10-3|TRBJ2-7
TGTGCCATCAGTGACACGACAGGGGCCTACGAGCAGTACTTC
CAISDTTGAYEQYF
>TRBD2|few|TRBV7-2|TRBJ2-7
TGTGCCAGCAGCTTCCGGACTAGCAGCCCCTACGAGCAGTACTTC
CASSFRTSSPYEQYF
>NA|NA|TRBV7-8|TRBJ2-7
TGTGCCAGCAGCTTAGAAGGCAGGCAGTCAGTCGGGGAGCAGTACTTC
CASSLEGRQSVGEQYF
>NA|few|TRBV11-1|TRBJ2-5
TGTGCCAGCAGCCATGACAGAGAAGAGACCCAGTACTTC
CASSHDREETQYF
>NA|NA|TRBV19|TRBJ2-1
TGTGCCAGTAGTATAGTTGGCGGGCCAGGCCTCAATGAGCAGTTCTTC
CASSIVGGPGLNEQFF
>NA|NA|TRBV7-2|TRBJ2-7
TGTGCCAGCAGCTTAGCGGGGGCCTTAGGCGAGCAGTACTTC
CASSLAGALGEQYF
>NA|few|TRBV20-1|TRBJ1-6
TGCAGTGCTAGAGAAGGCGGGTCACCCCTCCACTTT
CSAREGGSPLHF
>NA|many|TRBV7-2|TRBJ2-5
TGTGCCAGCAGCCTAAGGACAGCCCAAGAGACCCAGTACTTC
CASSLRTAQETQYF
>TRBD1|NA|TRBV6-6|TRBJ1-5
TGTGCCAGCAGTTACGTCGGGACAGGGGGAGGCCAGCCCCAGCATTTT
CASSYVGTGGGQPQHF
>NA|NA|TRBV10-3|TRBJ1-2
TGTGCCATCAGTGAAAGAGGAAATAACTATGGCTACACCTTC
CAISERGNNYGYTF
>NA|many|TRBV7-2|TRBJ2-5
TGTGCCAGCAGCTTCGAGGGAGGGACCCAGTACTTC
CASSFEGGTQYF
>TRBD1|few|TRBV19|TRBJ1-6
TGTGCCAGTAGTATCCCGACAGGGGCTTCACCCCTCCACTTT
CASSIPTGASPLHF
>NA|NA|TRBV7-8|TRBJ1-1
TGTGCCAGCAGCCCCTCATCCGGGGGGGGGGTGAACACTGAAGCTTTCTTT
CASSPSSGGGVNTEAFF
>TRBD1|NA|TRBV19|TRBJ1-5
TGTGCCAGTAGGGACAGGGGGCTGAATCAGCCCCAGCATTTT
CASRDRGLNQPQHF
>TRBD2|NA|TRBV3-1|TRBJ2-1
TGTGCCAGCAGCCGAGGACTAGCGGGGGGGCTTCGAGAGCAGTTCTTC
CASSRGLAGGLREQFF
>NA|few|TRBV7-2|TRBJ1-3
TGTGCCAGCAGCTTAGCACCAGCTCTCTCTGGAAACACCATATATTTT
CASSLAPALSGNTIYF
>TRBD2|NA|TRBV4-2|TRBJ2-2
TGTGCCAGCAGCCAAACCGGGACTAGCGTTTCCGGGGAGCTGTTTTTT
CASSQTGTSVSGELFF
>TRBD1|NA|TRBV6-2/TRBV6-3|TRBJ1-5
TGTGCCAGCAGCCGAACGACAGGGCTGCAGCCCCAGCATTTT
CASSRTTGLQPQHF
>NA|NA|TRBV3-1|TRBJ2-2
TGTGCCAGCAGCCCCGATCGACAAACTCCGAACACCGGGGAGCTGTTTTTT
CASSPDRQTPNTGELFF
>NA|NA|TRBV27|TRBJ2-7
TGTGCCAGCAGCGTACAGGGAGCTGGAGAGCAGTACTTC
CASSVQGAGEQYF
>TRBD2|NA|TRBV7-4|TRBJ2-3
TGTGCCAGCAGCAGCCGGGGGGGGGATACGCAGTATTTT
CASSSRGGDTQYF